A single sample gave rise to the 18 T cell receptor beta chains below, sequenced in a study of shared clonotypes between healthy human individuals. As defined, naive CD8 cells were CD45RO-negative and positively selected for CCR7, with terminally differentiated effector memory CD45RA+ cells excluded. Only in-frame clones appear in the TCRdb table, and some are missing; sequencing was by immunoSEQ multiplex PCR. The sample contains some 2,100,000 clones, more than 85% of which appear only once. Sample: naive CD8+ T cells from PBMCs. The receptors were gathered from a young man in good health. Some clones in this sample may be carry-over from other donors' samples.

This clone was picked up a small number of times. The genes are TRBV7-9 and TRBJ1-1; 8 bases are shared with TRBD1. The CDR3 consists of 14 residues. J gave up 5 bases and V 9 bases, and 11 bases lay outside the gene matches. The V gene's germline CDR1 is SEHNR and CDR2 FQNEAQ (reference sequence). CDR3 coding DNA: TGTGCCAGTGGGATTGTACAGGGGGGTACTGAAGCTTTCTTT. Protein: CASGIVQGGTEAFF.

V gene TRBV9 combines with J gene TRBJ2-1, with 7 bases identical to TRBD2. Trimming removed 3 bases from V and 3 bases from J; junction bases left unmatched: 9. The length of the CDR3 is 16 residues. The germline CDR1 and CDR2 sequences are SGDLS and YYNGEE. CDR3 residues: CASSGGRALGYNEQFF. DNA of the CDR3: TGTGCCAGCAGCGGAGGGAGGGCCCTCGGCTACAATGAGCAGTTCTTC.

This chain's CDR3 is CASSLRAEGYEQYF. The DNA of the CDR3 is TGTGCCAGCAGCTTGCGGGCCGAGGGCTACGAGCAGTACTTC. The chain couples TRBV5-5 to TRBJ2-7; perhaps TRBD2 as D (5 bases). Germline V CDR1 and CDR2: SGHKS, YYEKEE (reference sequence). Trimming removed 1 base at V and 3 bases at J, with 11 bases between. The CDR3 loop spans 14 amino acids.

The chain employs TRBV18 and TRBJ2-3; 8 bases line up with TRBD1. The CDR3 sequence is 16 residues long. The junction had 7 bases not matched to a gene; V was cut back by 2 bases and J by 3 bases. The germline gives CDR1 KGHSH, CDR2 LQKENI. In nucleotides, the CDR3 is TGTGCCAGCTCACCAACGACAGGGGAAGGGACAGATACGCAGTATTTT. As protein: CASSPTTGEGTDTQYF. Looking up the rest from reference TRBV18 and TRBJ2-3 gives the full variable domain: NAGVMQNPRHLVRRRGQEARLRCSPMKGHSHVYWYRQLPEEGLKFMVYLQKENIIDESGMPKERFSAEFPKEGPSILRIQQVVRGDSAAYFCASSPTTGEGTDTQYFGPGTRLTVL.

V is TRBV4-1 and J is TRBJ1-1; 8 bases fit TRBD1. CDR3 length equals 16 residues. The J segment lost 8 bases and the V segment lost 3 bases, leaving 14 bases of the junction unmatched. Germline V gene data show CDR1 as MGHRA and CDR2 as YSYEKL. The CDR3 region is CASSQSSRGLSEEAFF. DNA of the CDR3: TGCGCCAGCAGCCAGTCGAGCAGGGGGCTAAGCGAGGAAGCTTTCTTT.

The genes are TRBV7-9 and TRBJ2-3, with 9 bases that match TRBD2. The CDR3 is made up of 16 amino acids. Germline trimming cut 2 bases from V and 0 bases from J; bases unmatched to any gene: 3. Germline V CDR1 and CDR2: SEHNR, FQNEAQ (reference sequence). CDR3 in amino acids: CASSLSSGESTDTQYF. DNA for the CDR3: TGTGCCAGCAGCTTATCTAGCGGGGAGAGCACAGATACGCAGTATTTT.

The rearrangement uses TRBV29-1 and TRBJ1-2, with a possible D match to TRBD1 (5 bases). Germline V gives CDR1 SQVTM, CDR2 ANQGSEA. The V end lost 4 bases, the J end lost 4 bases, and 25 bases lay between the germline ends. The CDR3 loop spans 17 amino acids. Here the CDR3 reads CSVAPDGRRLRGYGYTF. CDR3 DNA: TGCAGCGTTGCCCCAGATGGACGGAGATTGAGGGGCTATGGCTACACCTTC.

The gene calls are TRBV2 and TRBJ2-3; D remains ambiguous. V was shortened by 6 bases and J by 2 bases, with 9 bases between the two germline ends. The CDR3 is made up of 13 amino acids. Germline V CDR1 and CDR2: SNHLY, FYNNEI. CDR3 sequence (DNA): TGTGCCAGCAGCCCCGGAGTCACAGATACGCAGTATTTT. The encoded protein is CASSPGVTDTQYF.

This clone was seen a single time. The rearrangement links TRBV27 to TRBJ2-7; D is undetermined. The CDR3 consists of 12 residues. In germline, CDR1 is MNHEY, CDR2 SMNVEV (reference sequence). The V end was cut by 5 bases, the J end by 4 bases, with 9 bases between. Here the CDR3 reads CASSPSEYEQYF. CDR3 nucleotides: TGTGCCAGCAGTCCCTCCGAGTACGAGCAGTACTTC.

This chain joins TRBV12-5 and TRBJ2-1; TRBD2 matches 7 bases. J lost 2 bases, V lost 3 bases, and 7 bases had no gene match. The CDR3 is made up of 16 amino acids. Germline CDR1 and CDR2: LGHNT and FRNRAP. The CDR3 sequence is CASGFGREVPYNEQFF. DNA of the CDR3: TGTGCTAGTGGTTTTGGACGGGAGGTTCCCTACAATGAGCAGTTCTTC. Full variable domain (remainder filled in from reference TRBV12-5 and TRBJ2-1): DARVTQTPRHKVTEMGQEVTMRCQPILGHNTVFWYRQTMMQGLELLAYFRNRAPLDDSGMPKDRFSAEMPDATLATLKIQPSEPRDSAVYFCASGFGREVPYNEQFFGPGTRLTVL.

This chain uses TRBV7-3 with TRBJ2-2, with 13 bases fitting TRBD2. Germline loops: CDR1 SGHTA, CDR2 FQGTGA. V lost 4 bases, J lost 6 bases, and 5 bases stayed unmatched. This CDR3 is built from 16 residues. DNA for the CDR3: TGTGCCAGCAGCTCTCGGACTAGCGGGAGCCCCGGGGAGCTGTTTTTT. Protein: CASSSRTSGSPGELFF.

With respect to this clone: The sample has other DNA sequences that encode this CDR3 too. The J gene is TRBJ1-5, the V gene TRBV27; TRBD1 agrees at 8 bases. Germline assignment: CDR1 MNHEY and CDR2 SMNVEV (reference sequence). The junction had 5 bases not matched to a gene; V was cut back by 6 bases and J by 1 base. CDR3 length: 15 residues. The CDR3 is CASSPRTGSNQPQHF. DNA of the CDR3: TGTGCCAGCAGCCCCCGGACAGGGAGCAATCAGCCCCAGCATTTT.

The chain carries TRBV4-1 and TRBJ2-1; 7 bases are a match to TRBD1. There are 17 residues in the CDR3. The junction had 14 bases not matched to a gene; V was cut back by 0 bases and J by 9 bases. CDR1 MGHRA and CDR2 YSYEKL come from the germline V gene. DNA of the CDR3: TGCGCCAGCAGCCAAGATCAGGGGACAGCCCTTATAGTTGAGCAGTTCTTC. Translation gives CASSQDQGTALIVEQFF.

The V gene is TRBV7-8, the J gene TRBJ2-1; TRBD2 is a possible D gene (5 bases). The ends were cut back, 2 bases at V and 3 bases at J, with 11 bases in the middle. CDR3 length equals 15 residues. Germline CDR1 SGHVS, CDR2 FQNEAQ. CDR3: CASSLSSANYNEQFF. In nucleotides, the CDR3 is TGTGCCAGCAGCTTAAGTAGCGCCAACTACAATGAGCAGTTCTTC.

This clone was recorded once. The chain is built from TRBV11-2 and TRBJ2-5; 11 bases align to TRBD1. The junction had 11 bases not matched to a gene; V was cut back by 2 bases and J by 3 bases. Germline V gives CDR1 SGHAT, CDR2 FQNNGV. This CDR3 has 18 residues. CDR3 residues: CASSLIVTDRGREETQYF. In DNA, the CDR3 is TGTGCCAGCAGCTTAATCGTAACGGACAGGGGGCGCGAAGAGACCCAGTACTTC.

V usage is TRBV12-5 and J usage is TRBJ1-5; TRBD1 might be the D (5 bases). Per germline, CDR1 LGHNT and CDR2 FRNRAP. The V end was cut by 2 bases, the J end by 2 bases, with 16 bases between. There are 17 residues in the CDR3. The CDR3 DNA sequence: TGTGCTAGTGGTTTGAGGGGACCGAATTGGGGCAATCAGCCCCAGCATTTT. Protein: CASGLRGPNWGNQPQHF.

The genes are TRBV28 and TRBJ2-3; D not certain. Germline CDR1 MDHEN, CDR2 SYDVKM. This CDR3 is built from 16 residues. V shed 7 bases and J shed 0 bases, with 17 bases lying between them. The CDR3 DNA follows: TGTGCCAGCACCCCTTGGAGCCCCAGAAGCACAGATACGCAGTATTTT. This gives the protein CASTPWSPRSTDTQYF.

The gene calls are TRBV9 and TRBJ2-5; possibly TRBD2 for D (5 bases). Trimming removed 4 bases from V and 5 bases from J, with 12 bases in between. CDR3 length equals 13 residues. Germline lookup yields CDR1 SGDLS and CDR2 YYNGEE. The CDR3, as DNA: TGTGCCAGCAGCTCCGGGAAGTTGGAGACCCAGTACTTC. Translating it yields CASSSGKLETQYF.